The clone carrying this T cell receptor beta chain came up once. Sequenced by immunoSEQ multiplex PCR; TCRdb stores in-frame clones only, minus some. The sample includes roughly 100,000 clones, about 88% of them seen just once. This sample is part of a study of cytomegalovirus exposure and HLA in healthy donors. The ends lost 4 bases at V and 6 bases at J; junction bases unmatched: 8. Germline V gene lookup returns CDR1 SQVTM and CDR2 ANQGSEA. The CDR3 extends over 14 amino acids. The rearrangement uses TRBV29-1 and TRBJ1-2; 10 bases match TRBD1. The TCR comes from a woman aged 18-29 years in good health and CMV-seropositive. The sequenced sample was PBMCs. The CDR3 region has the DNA TGCAGCGTTGTAGTTGTCGGACAGGGGGATGGCTACACCTTC. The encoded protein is CSVVVVGQGDGYTF.